This T cell receptor beta chain was captured in a study of blood T cell repertoires in COVID-19. For the study at large: From the United States, Italy and Spain came samples of acute and convalescent COVID-19.

Per germline, CDR1 SGHKS and CDR2 YYEKEE (reference sequence). The CDR3 has 17 amino acids. V lost 0 bases and J 0 bases, leaving 14 bases between the germline ends. Authors' data handling: Amplified reference gene primers provided the basis for estimating nucleated cell counts. TCRdb's table, derived via immunoSEQ multiplex PCR, lists solely in-frame clones and lacks some. V and J calls and clone size follow that table, whereas D and trimming were derived from the DNA. The sample contains 200,000 to 300,000 clones, roughly 83% of which appear only once. This sequence joins TRBV5-5 and TRBJ2-3; the D gene is possibly TRBD2 (6 bases). This TCR derives from a man older than 75 with acute or convalescent COVID-19. Source material: peripheral blood. CDR3 coding DNA: TGTGCCAGCAGCTTGGAGGTTTGGGGGGTAAGCACAGATACGCAGTATTTT. It yields the protein CASSLEVWGVSTDTQYF.